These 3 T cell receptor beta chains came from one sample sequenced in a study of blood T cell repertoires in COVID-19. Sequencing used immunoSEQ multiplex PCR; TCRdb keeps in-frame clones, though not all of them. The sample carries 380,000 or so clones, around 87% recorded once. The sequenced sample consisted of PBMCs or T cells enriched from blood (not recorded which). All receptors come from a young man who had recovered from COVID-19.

CDR3 in amino acids: CASSEGGGREQYF. The CDR3 coding sequence is TGTGCCAGCAGTGAGGGGGGAGGGCGCGAGCAGTACTTC. The chain recombines TRBV2 with TRBJ2-7; 7 bases agree with TRBD2. The CDR3 runs 13 residues. The junction had 5 bases not matched to a gene; V was cut back by 3 bases and J by 6 bases. Germline V lookup: CDR1 SNHLY, CDR2 FYNNEI.

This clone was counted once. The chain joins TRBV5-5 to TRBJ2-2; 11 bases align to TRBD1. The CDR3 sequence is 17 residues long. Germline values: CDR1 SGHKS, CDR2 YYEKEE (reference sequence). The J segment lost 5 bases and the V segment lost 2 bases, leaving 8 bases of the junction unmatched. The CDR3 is CASSFAGQGAQTGELFF. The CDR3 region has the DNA TGTGCCAGCAGCTTTGCCGGACAGGGGGCGCAAACCGGGGAGCTGTTTTTT.

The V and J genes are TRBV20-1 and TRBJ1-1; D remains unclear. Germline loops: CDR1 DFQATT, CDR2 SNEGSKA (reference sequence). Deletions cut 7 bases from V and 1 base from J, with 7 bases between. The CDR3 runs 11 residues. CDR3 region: CSVPGNTEAFF. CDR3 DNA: TGCAGTGTTCCGGGGAACACTGAAGCTTTCTTT.